Presented here are 27 T cell receptor beta chains from one specimen sequenced in a study of T cells in localized non-small cell lung cancer. Clones were read by immunoSEQ multiplex PCR, and TCRdb kept only the in-frame ones, dropping some. Among over a thousand clones listed, under 25% were seen once. Sequencing was performed on lung tumor tissue, taken before any cancer treatment. The receptor source for this set is a male donor aged 60 or older with stage II lung adenocarcinoma.

This clone was counted only a few times. The J gene is TRBJ1-4, the V gene TRBV15; perhaps TRBD1 as D (6 bases). CDR1 LNHNV and CDR2 YYDKDF come from the germline V gene (reference sequence). V shed 5 bases and J shed 4 bases, with 14 bases lying between them. This CDR3 is built from 15 residues. CDR3 sequence (DNA): TGTGCCACCAGCGGAACACAGGGACTTAATGAAAAACTGTTTTTT. This codes for CATSGTQGLNEKLFF.

The V gene is TRBV4-1, the J gene TRBJ2-5; 8 positions agree with TRBD2. Unmatched junction bases numbered 6, after V lost 2 bases and J lost 7 bases. Germline V gene lookup returns CDR1 MGHRA and CDR2 YSYEKL. This CDR3 comprises 14 residues. This CDR3 is CASSQSGGKGTQYF. The CDR3 DNA follows: TGCGCCAGCAGCCAAAGCGGGGGCAAGGGGACCCAGTACTTC.

CDR3 nucleotide sequence: TGTGCCAGCAGCCCCCGAACTAGTACAGATACGCAGTATTTT. This sequence encodes CASSPRTSTDTQYF. This sequence joins TRBV14 and TRBJ2-3, with D perhaps TRBD2 (5 bases). The CDR3 totals 14 residues. Germline V gene lookup returns CDR1 SGHDN and CDR2 FVKESK. The V and J ends lost 4 bases and 3 bases respectively, with 11 bases between them.

V usage is TRBV11-3 and J usage is TRBJ2-4; 8 nucleotides match TRBD1. The CDR3 sequence is 15 residues long. The V segment lost 4 bases and the J segment 4 bases; nucleotides outside the gene matches: 6. Germline V gene data show CDR1 as SGHNT and CDR2 as YENEEA. CDR3 sequence reads: CASSSGGPQKNIQYF. CDR3 in DNA: TGTGCCAGCAGCTCAGGGGGCCCCCAGAAAAACATTCAGTACTTC.

The chain joins TRBV6-7 to TRBJ1-5; D is perhaps TRBD1 (6 bases). TRBV6-7 is an ORF, and what it does is uncertain. The CDR3 covers 18 residues. Trimming left V 0 bases short and J 2 bases short, with 17 bases between. CDR3 sequence: CASSYSPRGIKRNQPQHF. CDR3 DNA sequence: TGTGCCAGCAGTTACTCCCCGAGGGGGATCAAGCGCAATCAGCCCCAGCATTTT.

The CDR3 DNA reads as TGTGCCACCAGCAGAGTCATCGGGATCACTGAAGCTTTCTTT. It yields the protein CATSRVIGITEAFF. The chain employs TRBV15 and TRBJ1-1, with no clear D. This CDR3 spans 14 amino acids. With 1 base removed from V and 4 bases from J, the gap between germline ends came to 10 bases. Germline V gives CDR1 LNHNV, CDR2 YYDKDF (reference sequence).

The chain carries TRBV12-5 and TRBJ2-1; 9 positions agree with TRBD2. V shed 1 base, J shed 7 bases, and the junction held 11 bases outside the gene matches. CDR1 and CDR2 (germline): LGHNT, FRNRAP. This CDR3 contains 17 residues. The CDR3 sequence: CASGLGGWNSGSNEQFF. The CDR3 bases are TGTGCTAGTGGTTTGGGGGGGTGGAATAGCGGGAGTAATGAGCAGTTCTTC.

This clone has just a few counts. This chain uses TRBV1 with TRBJ1-3; no DNA check was done on the table's D call, TRBD1. TRBV1 is flagged as a pseudogene. The length of the CDR3 is 16 residues. The CDR3 DNA is TGCGCCAGCAGCCACCCGACATCCCAGAGGGGGAACACCATATATTTT. Amino acid sequence: CASSHPTSQRGNTIYF.

The V gene is TRBV5-1, the J gene TRBJ1-1, with D hard to call. The CDR3 is 14 residues long. The germline CDR1 and CDR2 sequences are SGHRS and YFSETQ. The ends were cut back, 1 base at V and 0 bases at J, with 7 bases in the middle. The CDR3 reads CASSLREMNTEAFF. The CDR3 DNA sequence: TGCGCCAGCAGCTTGCGGGAAATGAACACTGAAGCTTTCTTT.

The rearrangement links TRBV28 to TRBJ2-3; D call uncertain. CDR3 length: 14 amino acids. Trimming pared 3 bases from V and 1 base from J, leaving 8 bases between. Germline lookup yields CDR1 MDHEN and CDR2 SYDVKM. This CDR3 reads CASSFLAGTDTQYF. The CDR3 DNA is TGTGCCAGCAGTTTCCTGGCAGGCACAGATACGCAGTATTTT.

This clone was detected a few times. The read halts 1 residue ahead of the CDR3 end, with the missing end drawn from the germline J gene. The chain combines TRBV10-3 with TRBJ1-1, with 8 bases that match TRBD1. The germline gives CDR1 ENHRY, CDR2 SYGVKD. The CDR3 runs to 13 residues. V was pared by 0 bases and J by 10 bases, with 4 bases of the junction left unmatched. CDR3 bases read: TGTGCCATCAGTGAGTCCCGTGGACAGGGAGCTTTC. Translation: CAISESRGQGAF. The full CDR3 protein reads CAISESRGQGAFF.

The chain recombines TRBV7-2 with TRBJ1-1; D is ambiguous. This CDR3 spans 13 amino acids. Trimming left V 4 bases short and J 5 bases short, with 11 bases between. Germline CDR1 SGHTA, CDR2 FQGNSA. The CDR3 DNA is TGTGCCAGCAGCTGGACGGAGGTGACTGAAGCTTTCTTT. This sequence encodes CASSWTEVTEAFF. The whole variable domain, remainder taken from reference TRBV7-2 and TRBJ1-1, is GAGVSQSPSNKVTEKGKDVELRCDPISGHTALYWYRQSLGQGLEFLIYFQGNSAPDKSGLPSDRFSAERTGGSVSTLTIQRTQQEDSAVYLCASSWTEVTEAFFGQGTRLTVV.

The chain couples TRBV19 to TRBJ2-1; TRBD2 aligns across 9 bases. From germline, CDR1 is LNHDA and CDR2 SQIVND (reference sequence). V gave up 7 bases and J gave up 9 bases; unmatched junction bases: 10. There are 14 residues in the CDR3. The CDR3 loop reads CASNRREGLGEQFF. Here the CDR3 DNA reads TGTGCCAGTAATAGGCGGGAGGGCCTGGGTGAGCAGTTCTTC. The whole variable domain, remainder taken from reference TRBV19 and TRBJ2-1, is DGGITQSPKYLFRKEGQNVTLSCEQNLNHDAMYWYRQDPGQGLRLIYYSQIVNDFQKGDIAEGYSVSREKKESFPLTVTSAQKNPTAFYLCASNRREGLGEQFFGPGTRLTVL.

Sample share makes this clone large. The chain combines TRBV9 with TRBJ1-1; no clear D. This CDR3 region has 16 residues. The V end was cut by 2 bases, the J end by 0 bases, with 14 bases between. CDR1 is SGDLS and CDR2 is YYNGEE in the germline V gene. The CDR3 nucleotides read TGTGCCAGCAGCGTTTCCCCTAAACTAGTGAACACTGAAGCTTTCTTT. Amino acid sequence: CASSVSPKLVNTEAFF. The full variable domain, in which reference TRBV9 and TRBJ1-1 provide the parts outside the CDR3, is DSGVTQTPKHLITATGQRVTLRCSPRSGDLSVYWYQQSLDQGLQFLIQYYNGEERAKGNILERFSAQQFPDLHSELNLSSLELGDSALYFCASSVSPKLVNTEAFFGQGTRLTVV.

This clone was observed a handful of times. The chain carries TRBV29-1 and TRBJ2-7; no reliable D call. Per the germline V gene, CDR1 is SQVTM and CDR2 is ANQGSEA. With 2 bases removed from V and 0 bases from J, the gap between germline ends came to 11 bases. This CDR3 region has 14 residues. The CDR3 spells CSVERDPNSYEQYF. As DNA, the CDR3 is TGCAGCGTTGAACGAGATCCTAACTCCTACGAGCAGTACTTC.

The J gene is TRBJ2-3, the V gene TRBV18, with D perhaps matching TRBD2 (7 bases). CDR3 length: 17 residues. Deletions cut 3 bases from V and 6 bases from J, with 22 bases between. From germline, CDR1 is KGHSH and CDR2 LQKENI. This CDR3 reads CASSPRGLSGSGDTQYF. For the CDR3, the DNA is TGTGCCAGCTCACCCAGGGGACTAAGCGGGTCGGGGGATACGCAGTATTTT.

This clone appeared a few times. The gene calls are TRBV11-3 and TRBJ2-3; maybe TRBD1 (6 bases). The CDR3 consists of 15 residues. Germline V gives CDR1 SGHNT, CDR2 YENEEA. Trimming removed 1 base at V and 1 base at J, with 9 bases between. The CDR3 protein is CASSLGSGGTDTQYF. The CDR3 region has the DNA TGTGCCAGCAGCTTAGGTTCAGGGGGCACAGATACGCAGTATTTT.

This clone ranks as large. The rearrangement uses TRBV6-8 and TRBJ1-1, with 8 nucleotides matching TRBD1. Germline trimming cut 6 bases from V and 3 bases from J; bases unmatched to any gene: 3. In germline, CDR1 is MNHGY, CDR2 SAAAGT. This CDR3 contains 13 residues. The CDR3 nucleotides are TGTGCCAGCAGCAGGGGACAGGACACTGAAGCTTTCTTT. Protein: CASSRGQDTEAFF.

This clone appeared a few times. The genes are TRBV6-8 and TRBJ2-6; 9 bases match TRBD2. Germline-derived CDR1 and CDR2 are MNHGY and SAAAGT. The ends lost 8 bases at V and 0 bases at J; junction bases unmatched: 8. The CDR3 runs to 17 residues. The CDR3 sequence is CASEESTSGSGANVLTF. The CDR3 DNA sequence: TGTGCCAGCGAGGAGTCGACTAGCGGCTCTGGGGCCAACGTCCTGACTTTC.

The V call is TRBV9, the J call TRBJ1-4, with no clear D. This CDR3 has 14 residues. Germline V CDR1 and CDR2: SGDLS, YYNGEE. V was trimmed by 5 bases and J by 4 bases, leaving 12 bases between them. As DNA, the CDR3 is TGTGCCAGCAGTCAGACACGGAATAATGAAAAACTGTTTTTT. It translates to CASSQTRNNEKLFF.

This clone was observed a few times. As DNA, the CDR3 is TGTGCCAGCTCACCCCTACAAAGATCCGGGGGGGCCTCAGAGACCCAGTACTTC. Encoded protein: CASSPLQRSGGASETQYF. This rearrangement joins TRBV18 to TRBJ2-5; 8 bases are shared with TRBD2. CDR3 length equals 18 residues. Losses at the gene ends were 3 bases for V and 4 bases for J; bases not matched to a gene: 16. Germline assignment: CDR1 KGHSH and CDR2 LQKENI.

This clone turned up a few times. V is TRBV12-5 and J is TRBJ1-1, with a possible D match to TRBD1 (5 bases). From germline, CDR1 is LGHNT and CDR2 FRNRAP. This CDR3 comprises 12 residues. The CDR3 nucleotides are TGTGCCAGCGGACGCCGGGACTTGAAAGCTTTCTTT. Protein sequence: CASGRRDLKAFF.

The chain has TRBV19 and TRBJ2-2; TRBD2 aligns across 13 bases. J lost 5 bases, V lost 6 bases, and 6 bases had no gene match. This CDR3 has 16 amino acids. Germline loops: CDR1 LNHDA, CDR2 SQIVND (reference sequence). The DNA of the CDR3 is TGTGCCAGTAGATTGGGACTAGCGGGAAGGACCGGGGAGCTGTTTTTT. As protein: CASRLGLAGRTGELFF. The full variable domain, rest sourced from reference TRBV19 and TRBJ2-2, is DGGITQSPKYLFRKEGQNVTLSCEQNLNHDAMYWYRQDPGQGLRLIYYSQIVNDFQKGDIAEGYSVSREKKESFPLTVTSAQKNPTAFYLCASRLGLAGRTGELFFGEGSRLTVL.

This clone appeared a few times. V usage is TRBV28 and J usage is TRBJ2-6, with D hard to call. CDR1 and CDR2 (germline): MDHEN, SYDVKM. V was pared by 0 bases and J by 0 bases, with 12 bases between. This CDR3 comprises 18 residues. In DNA, the CDR3 is TGTGCCAGCAGTTTATGGGCGGAACGGCCCTCTGGGGCCAACGTCCTGACTTTC. Its translation is CASSLWAERPSGANVLTF.

This clone was recorded a few times. The chain joins TRBV19 to TRBJ2-7, with 7 bases aligning to TRBD1. J was trimmed by 2 bases and V by 5 bases; bases with no gene match: 6. From germline, CDR1 is LNHDA and CDR2 SQIVND (reference sequence). The CDR3 contains 14 residues. The CDR3 sequence is CASSPSGGPYEQYF. The CDR3, as DNA: TGTGCCAGTAGTCCATCAGGGGGTCCCTACGAGCAGTACTTC. Combining the CDR3 with reference TRBV19 and TRBJ2-7 gives the whole variable domain DGGITQSPKYLFRKEGQNVTLSCEQNLNHDAMYWYRQDPGQGLRLIYYSQIVNDFQKGDIAEGYSVSREKKESFPLTVTSAQKNPTAFYLCASSPSGGPYEQYFGPGTRLTVT.

The chain combines TRBV29-1 with TRBJ2-7, with 7 bases lining up with TRBD1. The CDR3 runs to 13 residues. Per germline, CDR1 SQVTM and CDR2 ANQGSEA. Germline trimming cut 4 bases from V and 6 bases from J; bases unmatched to any gene: 9. Here the CDR3 DNA reads TGCAGCGTTGTTGGGACAGTTCGGGGCGAGCAGTACTTC. Translated, it gives CSVVGTVRGEQYF.

This clone was recorded a few times. The rearrangement uses TRBV11-3 and TRBJ2-4; maybe TRBD1 (5 bases). This CDR3 region has 15 residues. V was shortened by 5 bases and J by 1 base, with 12 bases between the two germline ends. Germline V lookup: CDR1 SGHNT, CDR2 YENEEA. The CDR3 reads CASSPGNLAKNIQYF. The CDR3 nucleotides are TGTGCCAGCAGCCCAGGGAATTTGGCCAAAAACATTCAGTACTTC.